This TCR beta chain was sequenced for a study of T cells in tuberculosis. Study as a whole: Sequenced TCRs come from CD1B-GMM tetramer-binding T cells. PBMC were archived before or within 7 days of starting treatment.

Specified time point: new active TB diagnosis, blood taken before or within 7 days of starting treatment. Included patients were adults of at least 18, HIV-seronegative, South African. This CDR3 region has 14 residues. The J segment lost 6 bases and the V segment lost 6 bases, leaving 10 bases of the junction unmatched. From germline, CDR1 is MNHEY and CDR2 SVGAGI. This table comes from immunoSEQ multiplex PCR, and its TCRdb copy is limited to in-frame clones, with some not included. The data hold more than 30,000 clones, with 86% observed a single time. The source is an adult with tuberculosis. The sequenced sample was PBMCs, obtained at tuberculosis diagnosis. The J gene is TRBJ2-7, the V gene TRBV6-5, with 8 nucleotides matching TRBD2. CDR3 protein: CASSPSGRRGEQYF. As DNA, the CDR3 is TGTGCCAGCAGCCCCAGCGGGAGAAGGGGCGAGCAGTACTTC.